This TCR beta chain was captured by sequencing in a study of response to subunit inactivated influenza vaccine. Study-level points and caveats: Each seasonal influenza vaccination, the authors suggested, recruits few new T cells.

TCRdb fed the RT-PCR reads into MiXCR, producing one record per CDR3 protein. This sample has 800,000 or so distinct CDR3 sequences, with approximately 22% found just once. This clonotype has a handful of counts. What it recognizes is unknown. This CDR3 contains 13 residues. V lost 1 base, J lost 3 bases, and 6 bases lay in between. The germline V gene encodes CDR1 MGHRA and CDR2 YSYEKL. The material was PBMCs from blood, obtained less than 6 days after vaccination. The clonotype was recovered from a man aged 45 to 65 who received an inactivated influenza vaccine. The rearrangement links TRBV4-1 to TRBJ2-5; D unclear. The CDR3 DNA reads TGCGCCAGCAGCCAAGGTCTCAAAGAGACCCAGTACTTC. Amino acid sequence: CASSQGLKETQYF.